A single sample gave rise to the 30 T cell receptor beta chains below, sequenced in a study of human thymus T cells. Thymus pieces cut out during corrective heart surgery were the tissue that was used. Assay: immunoSEQ multiplex PCR; the TCRdb copy retains only in-frame clones and omits some. The data contain around 130,000 clones, around 96% of them singletons. The specimen was thymus tissue. The receptors were sampled from a boy younger than two with a congenital heart defect but otherwise immunologically healthy.

This sequence joins TRBV7-8 and TRBJ1-4; TRBD1 might be the D (6 bases). This CDR3 is built from 19 residues. Germline assignment: CDR1 SGHVS and CDR2 FQNEAQ. The V end was cut by 2 bases, the J end by 7 bases, with 26 bases between. This CDR3 reads CASSLKPGNRAVIGEKLFF. CDR3 bases: TGTGCCAGCAGCTTAAAGCCGGGTAACAGGGCAGTGATCGGTGAAAAACTGTTTTTT.

The chain recombines TRBV30 with TRBJ2-1; 7 positions match TRBD2. The CDR3 runs to 12 residues. Germline V lookup: CDR1 GTSNPN, CDR2 SVGIG (reference sequence). V shed 3 bases, J shed 8 bases, and the junction held 4 bases outside the gene matches. CDR3: CAWSPTSDEQFF. The CDR3 DNA is TGTGCCTGGAGCCCAACTAGCGATGAGCAGTTCTTC.

This chain links TRBV9 with TRBJ1-2; no clear D gene. There are 15 residues in the CDR3. V shed 4 bases and J shed 7 bases, with 20 bases lying between them. Germline CDR1 reads SGDLS; CDR2 reads YYNGEE. CDR3 residues: CASSPTGRGGSGYTF. DNA of the CDR3: TGTGCCAGCAGCCCCACCGGACGGGGAGGAAGTGGCTACACCTTC.

This sequence joins TRBV2 and TRBJ2-1, with TRBD1 matching over 9 bases. The V gene's germline CDR1 is SNHLY and CDR2 FYNNEI. J gave up 0 bases and V 3 bases, and 18 bases lay outside the gene matches. The CDR3 contains 21 residues. The CDR3 sequence: CASSDSPLLGQGPNSYNEQFF. DNA for the CDR3: TGTGCCAGCAGTGATTCGCCCTTATTGGGACAGGGACCAAACTCCTACAATGAGCAGTTCTTC.

The chain has TRBV11-2 and TRBJ2-2; the D is unclear. V was shortened by 4 bases and J by 2 bases, with 2 bases between the two germline ends. Germline V lookup: CDR1 SGHAT, CDR2 FQNNGV. The CDR3 covers 12 residues. In nucleotides, the CDR3 is TGTGCCAGCAGCTCCAACACCGGGGAGCTGTTTTTT. Its protein product is CASSSNTGELFF.

The CDR3 coding sequence is TGCGCCAGCAGTCGCGGACAGGGGGCGGGAAATGAGCAGTTCTTC. Protein sequence: CASSRGQGAGNEQFF. The rearrangement uses TRBV4-1 and TRBJ2-1; 11 positions match TRBD1. This CDR3 has 15 amino acids. CDR1 MGHRA and CDR2 YSYEKL come from the germline V gene. The V and J ends lost 6 bases and 7 bases, in that order; junction bases with no gene match: 8.

This clone was recorded a few times. This rearrangement joins TRBV14 to TRBJ1-1; D is undetermined. V was trimmed by 0 bases and J by 3 bases, leaving 8 bases between them. This CDR3 region has 14 residues. Per the germline V gene, CDR1 is SGHDN and CDR2 is FVKESK. CDR3 loop: CASSQEGEYTEAFF. CDR3 DNA sequence: TGTGCCAGCAGCCAAGAGGGAGAGTACACTGAAGCTTTCTTT.

The chain combines TRBV19 with TRBJ1-3; the D gene is possibly TRBD1 (5 bases). V was clipped by 3 bases and J by 0 bases, with 12 bases between them. Germline loops: CDR1 LNHDA, CDR2 SQIVND (reference sequence). The CDR3 sequence is 16 residues long. The CDR3 DNA sequence: TGTGCCAGTAGTATGGAGACAGCCTCCTCTGGAAACACCATATATTTT. Encoded protein: CASSMETASSGNTIYF.

V and J are TRBV7-2 and TRBJ2-1; D perhaps matches TRBD2 (6 bases). Germline V CDR1 and CDR2: SGHTA, FQGNSA. The CDR3 is made up of 17 amino acids. The ends were cut back, 1 base at V and 3 bases at J, with 16 bases in the middle. The CDR3 sequence: CASSLGAMEGHYNEQFF. The DNA of the CDR3 is TGTGCCAGCAGCTTAGGAGCTATGGAGGGGCACTACAATGAGCAGTTCTTC. The complete variable domain, with remaining parts taken from reference TRBV7-2 and TRBJ2-1, reads GAGVSQSPSNKVTEKGKDVELRCDPISGHTALYWYRQSLGQGLEFLIYFQGNSAPDKSGLPSDRFSAERTGGSVSTLTIQRTQQEDSAVYLCASSLGAMEGHYNEQFFGPGTRLTVL.

The chain is built from TRBV27 and TRBJ2-7; tentative D call: TRBD2 (6 bases). The CDR3 length is 13 residues. The germline CDR1 and CDR2 sequences are MNHEY and SMNVEV (reference sequence). The V and J ends lost 4 bases and 5 bases respectively, with 12 bases between them. The CDR3 coding sequence is TGTGCCAGCAGTTCCGCGGGGTCGGACGAGCAGTACTTC. Its translation is CASSSAGSDEQYF.

V gene TRBV6-1 combines with J gene TRBJ1-4, with a tentative D call TRBD1 (5 bases). Per the germline V gene, CDR1 is MNHNS and CDR2 is SASEGT. The V end was cut by 1 base, the J end by 7 bases, with 19 bases between. CDR3 length equals 17 residues. For the CDR3, the DNA is TGTGCCAGCAGTGAAGATGGTTTTGGGGGGTCGGCTGAAAAACTGTTTTTT. It codes for CASSEDGFGGSAEKLFF.

The chain employs TRBV5-6 and TRBJ2-5, with 12 bases identical to TRBD2. V lost 6 bases, J lost 3 bases, and 6 bases stayed unmatched. Germline values: CDR1 SGHDT, CDR2 YYEEEE. The CDR3 runs to 15 residues. This CDR3 reads CASISRTSGEETQYF. The DNA for the CDR3 is TGTGCCAGCATAAGTAGGACTAGCGGGGAAGAGACCCAGTACTTC. The full variable domain, in which reference TRBV5-6 and TRBJ2-5 provide the parts outside the CDR3, is DAGVTQSPTHLIKTRGQQVTLRCSPKSGHDTVSWYQQALGQGPQFIFQYYEEEERQRGNFPDRFSGHQFPNYSSELNVNALLLGDSALYLCASISRTSGEETQYFGPGTRLLVL.

The chain combines TRBV9 with TRBJ1-3; tentatively, D is TRBD1 (6 bases). Trimming shortened V by 4 bases and J by 0 bases, and 11 bases separated the two germline ends. Germline loops: CDR1 SGDLS, CDR2 YYNGEE. The CDR3 has 15 amino acids. The CDR3 region is CASSRGSRSGNTIYF. The CDR3 DNA sequence: TGTGCCAGCAGCAGGGGGTCCCGCTCTGGAAACACCATATATTTT.

The rearrangement links TRBV27 to TRBJ1-1; D is unclear. The germline CDR1 and CDR2 sequences are MNHEY and SMNVEV (reference sequence). The CDR3 has 13 amino acids. The V and J ends lost 6 bases and 0 bases respectively, with 8 bases between them. As DNA, the CDR3 is TGTGCCAGCAGGGACGGGTTGAACACTGAAGCTTTCTTT. This gives the protein CASRDGLNTEAFF.

This chain joins TRBV30 and TRBJ2-4; D is perhaps TRBD2 (6 bases). The V gene lost 3 bases and the J gene lost 0 bases, with 15 bases spanning the gap. CDR1 GTSNPN and CDR2 SVGIG come from the germline V gene (reference sequence). The CDR3 sequence is 16 residues long. The DNA of the CDR3 is TGTGCCTGGAGGCCCCCTTGGGGAGGAGCCAAAAACATTCAGTACTTC. Translated, it gives CAWRPPWGGAKNIQYF.

The genes are TRBV5-6 and TRBJ1-2, with a tentative D call TRBD1 (6 bases). V lost 0 bases, J lost 6 bases, and 9 bases lay in between. Per the germline V gene, CDR1 is SGHDT and CDR2 is YYEEEE. The length of the CDR3 is 13 residues. CDR3 nucleotides: TGTGCCAGCAGCTTGGACAGGGTCAATGGCTACACCTTC. This gives the protein CASSLDRVNGYTF. Full variable domain (rest looked up from reference TRBV5-6 and TRBJ1-2): DAGVTQSPTHLIKTRGQQVTLRCSPKSGHDTVSWYQQALGQGPQFIFQYYEEEERQRGNFPDRFSGHQFPNYSSELNVNALLLGDSALYLCASSLDRVNGYTFGSGTRLTVV.

The chain joins TRBV29-1 to TRBJ2-3, with no clear D. This CDR3 spans 14 amino acids. CDR1 SQVTM and CDR2 ANQGSEA come from the germline V gene. V shed 5 bases and J shed 1 base, with 13 bases lying between them. CDR3 coding DNA: TGCAGCGTTTTGCGACTTTGGGGCACAGATACGCAGTATTTT. This translates into CSVLRLWGTDTQYF.

The chain joins TRBV30 to TRBJ1-2; D uncertain. The CDR3 totals 15 residues. Trimming shortened V by 2 bases and J by 6 bases, and 19 bases separated the two germline ends. Germline V gene lookup returns CDR1 GTSNPN and CDR2 SVGIG (reference sequence). The chain's CDR3 is CAWSPFYGPKDGYTF. The CDR3 DNA reads TGTGCCTGGAGTCCCTTTTACGGGCCTAAGGATGGCTACACCTTC. Based on the CDR3 plus reference TRBV30 and TRBJ1-2, the full variable domain is SQTIHQWPATLVQPVGSPLSLECTVEGTSNPNLYWYRQAAGRGLQLLFYSVGIGQISSEVPQNLSASRPQDRQFILSSKKLLLSDSGFYLCAWSPFYGPKDGYTFGSGTRLTVV.

V and J are TRBV5-1 and TRBJ1-4; no clear D. The CDR3 runs 15 residues. V lost 0 bases to trimming and J lost 5 bases, with 11 bases between them. Germline V gene lookup returns CDR1 SGHRS and CDR2 YFSETQ. The DNA for the CDR3 is TGCGCCAGCAGCTTGGGATGGGGAATAAATGAAAAACTGTTTTTT. Translating it yields CASSLGWGINEKLFF.

The rearrangement uses TRBV4-1 and TRBJ2-7; possible D gene TRBD2, 5 bases. CDR1 and CDR2 from the germline V gene are MGHRA and YSYEKL. Trimming took off 3 bases at V and 2 bases at J, with 14 bases between the two ends. The CDR3 is made up of 15 amino acids. Here the CDR3 DNA reads TGCGCCAGCAGCCATAGCGTACTCCCAGCCTACGAGCAGTACTTC. Translating gives CASSHSVLPAYEQYF.

The chain is built from TRBV5-1 and TRBJ2-4; D may match TRBD1 or TRBD2 (5 bases each). Per germline, CDR1 SGHRS and CDR2 YFSETQ. V lost 3 bases to trimming and J lost 6 bases, with 19 bases between them. This CDR3 is 16 amino acids long. The CDR3 DNA sequence: TGCGCCAGCAGCTCAATCCCCGGGACGACCCCAAACATTCAGTACTTC. Translated, it gives CASSSIPGTTPNIQYF.

The chain combines TRBV6-1 with TRBJ1-3; no definite D call. The CDR3 sequence is 15 residues long. V was clipped by 0 bases and J by 1 base, with 7 bases between them. Germline V gene data show CDR1 as MNHNS and CDR2 as SASEGT. The CDR3 here is CASSEAPFSGNTIYF. CDR3 in DNA: TGTGCCAGCAGTGAAGCGCCGTTTTCTGGAAACACCATATATTTT.

The J gene is TRBJ1-2, the V gene TRBV30; D call uncertain. The germline V and J ends were trimmed by 6 bases and 5 bases, with 22 bases remaining between them. This CDR3 is built from 15 residues. Germline V gene lookup returns CDR1 GTSNPN and CDR2 SVGIG (reference sequence). The CDR3 DNA follows: TGTGCCTGTCACACAGCATGGAGGGTGCTATATGGCTACACCTTC. Its translation is CACHTAWRVLYGYTF.

The rearrangement joins TRBV6-6 to TRBJ2-7; TRBD2 aligns across 8 bases. V trimming: 3 bases; J trimming: 0 bases; junction bases outside the gene matches: 7. Germline V gene data show CDR1 as MNHNY and CDR2 as SVGAGI (reference sequence). CDR3 length equals 16 residues. This CDR3 is CASSYRGGGLSYEQYF. The CDR3 DNA reads TGTGCCAGCAGTTATAGGGGCGGGGGGCTCTCCTACGAGCAGTACTTC.

The gene calls are TRBV28 and TRBJ1-1; no clear D. Between the trimmed V and J ends, which lost 10 bases and 2 bases, there was a span of 11 bases. The CDR3 length is 12 residues. Germline V lookup: CDR1 MDHEN, CDR2 SYDVKM. The CDR3 DNA is TGTGCCACCTCTCGGGGTAACACTGAAGCTTTCTTT. This gives the protein CATSRGNTEAFF.

The genes are TRBV7-2 and TRBJ2-5; TRBD1 might be the D (5 bases). This CDR3 is 14 amino acids long. V was pared by 5 bases and J by 1 base, with 11 bases between. Germline V gene sequence: CDR1 SGHTA, CDR2 FQGNSA. The CDR3 DNA is TGTGCCAGCAGCCTAACAGGAATCCAAGAGACCCAGTACTTC. This gives the protein CASSLTGIQETQYF.

V usage is TRBV25-1 and J usage is TRBJ2-3, with TRBD2 matching 9 bases. Germline V gene sequence: CDR1 MGHDK, CDR2 SYGVNS. The CDR3 contains 17 residues. V shed 7 bases and J 6 bases; nucleotides not matched to a gene: 17. The CDR3, as DNA: TGTGCCAGCAACCCCACGGGGGCTAGCGGGGCACTGGATACGCAGTATTTT. Residues: CASNPTGASGALDTQYF.

This chain links TRBV27 with TRBJ2-7; D not resolved. Between the trimmed V and J ends, which lost 6 bases and 2 bases, there was a span of 14 bases. The CDR3 contains 14 residues. Per germline, CDR1 MNHEY and CDR2 SMNVEV (reference sequence). CDR3 coding DNA: TGTGCCAGCAGGACCGGGCCTTATGCCTACGAGCAGTACTTC. Protein: CASRTGPYAYEQYF.

Worth noting for this clone: The sample holds other DNA sequences that translate to the same CDR3. This chain joins TRBV5-1 and TRBJ1-1; D unresolved. The V and J ends lost 0 bases and 4 bases respectively, with 4 bases between them. Germline CDR1 reads SGHRS; CDR2 reads YFSETQ. The CDR3 runs to 12 residues. In DNA form, the CDR3 reads TGCGCCAGCAGCTTGGTTGGCACTGAAGCTTTCTTT. It translates to CASSLVGTEAFF.

The table lists this clone with a count of one. This chain joins TRBV28 and TRBJ2-2, with a possible D match to TRBD2 (6 bases). The CDR3 sequence is 16 residues long. Per the germline V gene, CDR1 is MDHEN and CDR2 is SYDVKM. V was cut by 7 bases and J by 5 bases, with 20 bases left in between. CDR3 coding DNA: TGTGCCAGCAAATCATCTCGACTAGATATTACCGGGGAGCTGTTTTTT. Residues: CASKSSRLDITGELFF. Full variable domain (outside the CDR3, taken from reference TRBV28 and TRBJ2-2): DVKVTQSSRYLVKRTGEKVFLECVQDMDHENMFWYRQDPGLGLRLIYFSYDVKMKEKGDIPEGYSVSREKKERFSLILESASTNQTSMYLCASKSSRLDITGELFFGEGSRLTVL.